A single sample gave rise to the 32 T cell receptor beta chains below, sequenced in a study of post-analysis software for immune sequencing data. Study conclusions and caveats: Higher frequency in patients than in controls was seen for roughly 5 TRBV segments, with TRBV5-6, TRBV5-1 and TRBV20-1 among them.

The TCR beta cDNA libraries carried unique molecular identifiers. TCRdb redid the calling of the PCR reads with MiXCR, one entry per CDR3 protein. In the table there are 700,000 to 800,000 distinct CDR3 sequences, roughly 29% of which are singletons. These receptors have no identified antigens. The specimen sequenced was blood. The receptors come from a girl aged 5-17 years with multiple sclerosis.

This chain links TRBV7-9 with TRBJ1-1, with 8 bases matching TRBD1. With 1 base clipped from V and 9 bases from J, the junction kept 10 bases outside the gene matches. The length of the CDR3 is 15 residues. Germline values: CDR1 SEHNR, CDR2 FQNEAQ (reference sequence). As DNA, the CDR3 is TGTGCCAGCAGCTTAGGGGCCAGGGGGCAATTGAAAGCTTTCTTT. Residues: CASSLGARGQLKAFF. Drawing the rest from reference TRBV7-9 and TRBJ1-1, the complete variable domain is DTGVSQNPRHKITKRGQNVTFRCDPISEHNRLYWYRQTLGQGPEFLTYFQNEAQLEKSRLLSDRFSAERPKGSFSTLEIQRTEQGDSAMYLCASSLGARGQLKAFFGQGTRLTVV.

This clonotype appeared many times. At one of its ends the junction is not consistent with the germline gene, which may arise from a read error. DNA of the CDR3: TGTGCCAGCAGCCCTGGGGCCAACGTCCTGACTTTC. Amino acid sequence: CASSPGANVLTF. The chain has TRBV5-1 and TRBJ2-6; D remains ambiguous. The CDR3 spans 12 residues. Looked up from germline, CDR1 is SGHRS and CDR2 is YFSETQ.

The chain joins TRBV29-1 to TRBJ2-5; no clear D. Germline loops: CDR1 SQVTM, CDR2 ANQGSEA. Trimming took off 4 bases at V and 2 bases at J, with 8 bases between the two ends. The CDR3 is 12 residues long. For the CDR3, the DNA is TGCAGCGTTGCCCATCCTCAAGAGACCCAGTACTTC. Translated, it gives CSVAHPQETQYF.

This clonotype was seen only a few times. The CDR3 DNA is TGTGCCAGCAGTTCATCTCGACTAGCGGCCTACAATGAGCAGTTCTTC. Amino acid sequence: CASSSSRLAAYNEQFF. The chain carries TRBV27 and TRBJ2-1, with 9 bases lining up with TRBD2. Germline CDR1 and CDR2: MNHEY and SMNVEV (reference sequence). The J segment lost 2 bases and the V segment lost 4 bases, leaving 6 bases of the junction unmatched. The CDR3 contains 16 residues.

This clonotype was seen a few times. This chain joins TRBV10-3 and TRBJ2-6; 9 bases fit TRBD1. The CDR3 is 16 residues long. V lost 6 bases and J lost 2; bases outside the gene matches: 5. Germline V gives CDR1 ENHRY, CDR2 SYGVKD. CDR3 DNA sequence: TGTGCCATCAGCGGACAGGGGTCTCCTGGGGCCAACGTCCTGACTTTC. Translated, it gives CAISGQGSPGANVLTF.

The chain couples TRBV7-2 to TRBJ1-1; maybe TRBD1 (5 bases). The CDR3 runs 18 residues. Germline CDR1 SGHTA, CDR2 FQGNSA. Trimming stripped 6 bases from V and 1 base from J, with 24 bases between. DNA of the CDR3: TGTGCCAGCAGTACTAACCCCCCTGTCGGGACGGCGAACACTGAAGCTTTCTTT. Its protein product is CASSTNPPVGTANTEAFF.

Ten or more counts support this clonotype. This chain joins TRBV5-6 and TRBJ2-5; D is uncertain. The CDR3 covers 13 residues. The germline V and J ends were trimmed by 0 bases and 5 bases, with 8 bases remaining between them. The germline gives CDR1 SGHDT, CDR2 YYEEEE. The CDR3 DNA reads TGTGCCAGCAGCTTGGTTGGTGCTGAGACCCAGTACTTC. Translation: CASSLVGAETQYF.

The chain joins TRBV6-6 to TRBJ2-3; D unclear. Between the trimmed V and J ends, which lost 7 bases and 2 bases, there was a span of 10 bases. This CDR3 spans 13 amino acids. The germline CDR1 and CDR2 sequences are MNHNY and SVGAGI (reference sequence). The CDR3 coding sequence is TGTGCCAGCATACGGCTGCCCACAGATACGCAGTATTTT. Amino acid sequence: CASIRLPTDTQYF.

This clonotype was observed a few times. The chain uses TRBV4-3 and TRBJ2-5, with 14 bases matching TRBD2. V dropped 0 bases and J dropped 11; count of bases not matched to a gene: 8. The CDR3 has 16 amino acids. The germline gives CDR1 LGHNA, CDR2 YSLEER. The CDR3 DNA follows: TGCGCCAGCAGCCAAGAGGGGACTAGCGGGAGCTATGAGCAGTACTTC. Amino acid sequence: CASSQEGTSGSYEQYF.

This clonotype was found many times. The chain combines TRBV29-1 with TRBJ1-2; 11 bases are shared with TRBD1. This CDR3 contains 13 residues. J was trimmed by 4 bases and V by 7 bases; bases with no gene match: 5. The germline gives CDR1 SQVTM, CDR2 ANQGSEA. The CDR3: CSGRDRGTYGYTF. DNA of the CDR3: TGCAGCGGCCGGGACAGGGGGACCTATGGCTACACCTTC. Complete variable domain (other parts from reference TRBV29-1 and TRBJ1-2): SAVISQKPSRDICQRGTSLTIQCQVDSQVTMMFWYRQQPGQSLTLIATANQGSEATYESGFVIDKFPISRPNLTFSTLTVSNMSPEDSSIYLCSGRDRGTYGYTFGSGTRLTVV.

The rearrangement uses TRBV25-1 and TRBJ1-1, with TRBD1 as a possible D gene (5 bases). The ends were cut back, 1 base at V and 4 bases at J, with 19 bases in the middle. There are 17 residues in the CDR3. The germline V gene has CDR1 MGHDK and CDR2 SYGVNS. The CDR3 DNA sequence: TGTGCCAGCAGTGAATCACGGGCCACCCTCGGGGGCACTGAAGCTTTCTTT. Protein product: CASSESRATLGGTEAFF. The complete variable domain, with remaining parts taken from reference TRBV25-1 and TRBJ1-1, reads EADIYQTPRYLVIGTGKKITLECSQTMGHDKMYWYQQDPGMELHLIHYSYGVNSTEKGDLSSESTVSRIRTEHFPLTLESARPSHTSQYLCASSESRATLGGTEAFFGQGTRLTVV.

This clonotype came up a few times. The chain couples TRBV20-1 to TRBJ2-7, with D hard to call. CDR3 size: 15 residues. With 6 bases removed from V and 0 bases from J, the gap between germline ends came to 18 bases. Germline-derived CDR1 and CDR2 are DFQATT and SNEGSKA (reference sequence). The CDR3 protein is CSALPLRLSSYEQYF. The CDR3 nucleotides read TGCAGTGCCCTGCCTCTCCGGTTAAGCTCCTACGAGCAGTACTTC.

The genes are TRBV3-1 and TRBJ2-5, with a possible D match to TRBD2 (6 bases). The J call may not be correct, given that the DNA end is closer to TRBJ2-7. The germline V gene encodes CDR1 LGHDT and CDR2 YNNKEL (reference sequence). The CDR3 is 14 amino acids. This chain's CDR3 is CASSLTTRSREQYF. The CDR3 region has the DNA TGTGCCAGCAGCCTTACGACTAGATCGCGCGAGCAGTACTTC.

This clonotype was seen more than once but under ten times. The chain is built from TRBV7-2 and TRBJ2-1; the D gene is possibly TRBD2 (6 bases). Trimming stripped 4 bases from V and 10 bases from J, with 14 bases between. The CDR3 contains 13 residues. Germline values: CDR1 SGHTA, CDR2 FQGNSA. CDR3 DNA sequence: TGTGCCAGCAGCTCCCCCGGTGGGGGGGAGCAGTTCTTC. It translates to CASSSPGGGEQFF.

This clonotype showed up just a few times. The genes are TRBV6-6 and TRBJ2-7, with D maybe TRBD1 (5 bases). The length of the CDR3 is 11 residues. Trimming left V 8 bases short and J 3 bases short, with 8 bases between. Looked up from germline, CDR1 is MNHNY and CDR2 is SVGAGI (reference sequence). DNA for the CDR3: TGTGCCAGCCAAACAGGCTACGAGCAGTACTTC. Its translation: CASQTGYEQYF.

The V call is TRBV20-1, the J call TRBJ2-3, with 9 bases fitting TRBD2. This CDR3 has 16 amino acids. Trimming removed 0 bases from V and 2 bases from J; junction bases left unmatched: 6. Germline CDR1 and CDR2: DFQATT and SNEGSKA (reference sequence). In DNA form, the CDR3 reads TGCAGTGCTAGAGATTGGCAGCGGGAGGCCACAGATACGCAGTATTTT. This translates into CSARDWQREATDTQYF.

This chain uses TRBV5-1 with TRBJ2-4, with 13 bases identical to TRBD2. Trimming cost V 4 bases and J 3 bases; bases outside gene matches: 7. There are 17 residues in the CDR3. The germline gives CDR1 SGHRS, CDR2 YFSETQ. The CDR3 sequence is CASSLGLAGTGKNIQYF. Here the CDR3 DNA reads TGCGCCAGCAGCCTGGGACTAGCGGGGACGGGCAAAAACATTCAGTACTTC.

The chain combines TRBV15 with TRBJ2-1; unclear D gene. Between the trimmed V and J ends, which lost 0 bases and 5 bases, there was a span of 8 bases. In germline, CDR1 is LNHNV, CDR2 YYDKDF (reference sequence). This CDR3 is built from 14 residues. CDR3 nucleotide sequence: TGTGCCACCAGCAGAGAGGCCAGAAACAATGAGCAGTTCTTC. This translates into CATSREARNNEQFF.

Many counts were recorded for this clonotype. The chain employs TRBV6-5 and TRBJ1-6, with a possible D match to TRBD1 (5 bases). This CDR3 is built from 14 residues. Germline values: CDR1 MNHEY, CDR2 SVGAGI. Trimming pared 9 bases from V and 5 bases from J, leaving 14 bases between. The CDR3 nucleotides are TGTGCCAGTAGAGAAACAGGAAATAATTCACCCCTCCACTTT. Amino acids: CASRETGNNSPLHF.

This clonotype was seen a few times. The V and J genes are TRBV2 and TRBJ2-5; 7 bases align to TRBD1. The CDR3 has 13 amino acids. Germline CDR1 reads SNHLY; CDR2 reads FYNNEI. The J segment lost 0 bases and the V segment lost 10 bases, leaving 5 bases of the junction unmatched. CDR3 nucleotide sequence: TGTGCCACCATTGGACAGGACCAAGAGACCCAGTACTTC. This sequence encodes CATIGQDQETQYF.

This clonotype was seen a few times. The chain employs TRBV7-9 and TRBJ1-2, with D possibly being TRBD1 (5 bases). CDR3 size: 15 residues. The germline gives CDR1 SEHNR, CDR2 FQNEAQ (reference sequence). Trimming left V 6 bases short and J 3 bases short, with 17 bases between. The CDR3 loop is CASRRDGESHYGYTF. Here the CDR3 DNA reads TGTGCCAGCAGGAGGGACGGGGAGAGTCACTATGGCTACACCTTC. The whole variable domain, remainder taken from reference TRBV7-9 and TRBJ1-2, is DTGVSQNPRHKITKRGQNVTFRCDPISEHNRLYWYRQTLGQGPEFLTYFQNEAQLEKSRLLSDRFSAERPKGSFSTLEIQRTEQGDSAMYLCASRRDGESHYGYTFGSGTRLTVV.

This clonotype was seen only a few times. This chain links TRBV28 with TRBJ2-7, with D unresolved. With 6 bases removed from V and 0 bases from J, the gap between germline ends came to 15 bases. CDR3 length equals 15 residues. Germline lookup yields CDR1 MDHEN and CDR2 SYDVKM. The CDR3 sequence: CASRPEASRSYEQYF. The CDR3 bases are TGTGCCAGCAGACCCGAGGCAAGCCGCTCCTACGAGCAGTACTTC. Looking up the rest from reference TRBV28 and TRBJ2-7 gives the full variable domain: DVKVTQSSRYLVKRTGEKVFLECVQDMDHENMFWYRQDPGLGLRLIYFSYDVKMKEKGDIPEGYSVSREKKERFSLILESASTNQTSMYLCASRPEASRSYEQYFGPGTRLTVT.

This clonotype came up a few times. The chain recombines TRBV7-2 with TRBJ2-4; D uncertain. This CDR3 is 14 amino acids long. Per the germline V gene, CDR1 is SGHTA and CDR2 is FQGNSA. Trimming left V 3 bases short and J 0 bases short, with 6 bases between. The CDR3 nucleotides read TGTGCCAGCAGCTTGTTTGTAGCCAAAAACATTCAGTACTTC. This codes for CASSLFVAKNIQYF.

This chain links TRBV20-1 with TRBJ2-2, with TRBD1 matching 8 bases. J gave up 2 bases and V 0 bases, and 2 bases lay outside the gene matches. There are 15 residues in the CDR3. Germline V gene lookup returns CDR1 DFQATT and CDR2 SNEGSKA (reference sequence). The DNA of the CDR3 is TGCAGTGCTAGAGATCCAGGGGGCAACACCGGGGAGCTGTTTTTT. It specifies CSARDPGGNTGELFF.

The chain joins TRBV28 to TRBJ2-2; D is possibly TRBD2 (5 bases). V shed 6 bases and J shed 3 bases, with 5 bases lying between them. Per germline, CDR1 MDHEN and CDR2 SYDVKM. The CDR3 sequence is 12 residues long. The CDR3 DNA reads TGTGCCAGCAGGGAGGACACCGGGGAGCTGTTTTTT. It yields the protein CASREDTGELFF.

The chain links TRBV28 to TRBJ1-6; TRBD1 might be the D (6 bases). The germline V gene has CDR1 MDHEN and CDR2 SYDVKM. V gave up 3 bases and J gave up 6 bases, with 15 bases separating them. CDR3 size: 16 residues. For the CDR3, the DNA is TGTGCCAGCAGTTTTATTACAGGGCAGTTTAATTCACCCCTCCACTTT. Amino acid sequence: CASSFITGQFNSPLHF.

Notes on this clonotype: A clone one base away is much larger, so this may be a read error. The chain recombines TRBV20-1 with TRBJ2-5; a possible D gene is TRBD2 (6 bases). CDR1 and CDR2 (germline): DFQATT, SNEGSKA (reference sequence). The CDR3 contains 12 residues. The CDR3 nucleotides are TGCGGTGCTAGTCCCGGGGGTGAGACCCAGTACTTC. Translation: CGASPGGETQYF.

V is TRBV20-1 and J is TRBJ2-1; 9 nucleotides line up with TRBD2. The CDR3 covers 15 residues. Looked up from germline, CDR1 is DFQATT and CDR2 is SNEGSKA (reference sequence). The V gene end was trimmed by 1 base and the J gene end by 3 bases; junction bases not matched to a gene: 4. The DNA of the CDR3 is TGCAGTGCTAGAGGTATAGCGGGGGTCTACAATGAGCAGTTCTTC. Its protein is CSARGIAGVYNEQFF.

The chain combines TRBV6-1 with TRBJ2-1; 11 bases agree with TRBD2. Germline V lookup: CDR1 MNHNS, CDR2 SASEGT. The CDR3 contains 21 residues. V was clipped by 6 bases and J by 5 bases; unmatched bases: 24. CDR3 DNA: TGTGCCAGCAGAGTTCCCGGGACATCAACTAGCGGGAGTTTCGGGCACAATGAGCAGTTCTTC. Translating it yields CASRVPGTSTSGSFGHNEQFF.

There are a few counts of this clonotype. V and J are TRBV11-2 and TRBJ2-3; 8 bases agree with TRBD2. Germline values: CDR1 SGHAT, CDR2 FQNNGV. V trimming: 3 bases; J trimming: 0 bases; junction bases outside the gene matches: 20. The CDR3 runs to 21 residues. CDR3 coding DNA: TGTGCCAGCAGCTTTGGTCGCGGGGGGCCTCAATCCCTTATTAGCACAGATACGCAGTATTTT. This sequence encodes CASSFGRGGPQSLISTDTQYF.

The gene calls are TRBV12-3 or TRBV12-4 and TRBJ1-5, with no clear D. CDR3 length equals 14 residues. V was clipped by 4 bases and J by 3 bases, with 10 bases between them. The CDR3, as DNA: TGTGCCAGCAGTTCCCAAATGGACAATCAGCCCCAGCATTTT. Protein: CASSSQMDNQPQHF.

The chain employs TRBV7-9 and TRBJ2-1; D uncertain. The CDR3 consists of 13 residues. Germline CDR1 reads SEHNR; CDR2 reads FQNEAQ (reference sequence). V dropped 6 bases and J dropped 6 bases, with 12 bases sitting between them. CDR3 in amino acids: CASRTRSTNEQFF. CDR3 in DNA: TGTGCCAGCAGGACCAGGTCCACCAATGAGCAGTTCTTC.